These 2 T cell receptor beta chains originate from one sample sequenced in a study of CD8+CD57+ T cells in acquired aplastic anemia. Investigators profiled TCR beta VDJ and CDR3 from genomic DNA template. TCRdb reprocessed the reads with MiXCR, giving one entry per CDR3 protein. Of about 110,000 distinct CDR3 sequences in the sample, 51% are singletons; the top ten hold approximately 32%. Sequencing used sorted CD4+, CD8+, or CD8+CD57+ T cells (not recorded which) from PBMCs. The receptors here all came from a human donor in good health, serving as a control.

As concerns this clonotype: The junction departs from the called germline gene at one end, perhaps through a read error. V is TRBV25-1 and J is TRBJ2-5, with no clear D. This CDR3 has 14 amino acids. CDR1 and CDR2 (germline): MGHDK, SYGVNS. CDR3 nucleotides: TGCGCCAGCAGCCCAGACGCCGGGCAAGAGACCCAGTACTTC. Its protein is CASSPDAGQETQYF.

Many counts were recorded for this clonotype. The chain employs TRBV6-5 and TRBJ1-1; the D is unclear. Looked up from germline, CDR1 is MNHEY and CDR2 is SVGAGI. V was trimmed by 3 bases and J by 2 bases, leaving 7 bases between them. CDR3 length: 13 amino acids. CDR3 in DNA: TGTGCCAGCAGTTATGGACCAAACACTGAAGCTTTCTTT. Amino acids: CASSYGPNTEAFF.